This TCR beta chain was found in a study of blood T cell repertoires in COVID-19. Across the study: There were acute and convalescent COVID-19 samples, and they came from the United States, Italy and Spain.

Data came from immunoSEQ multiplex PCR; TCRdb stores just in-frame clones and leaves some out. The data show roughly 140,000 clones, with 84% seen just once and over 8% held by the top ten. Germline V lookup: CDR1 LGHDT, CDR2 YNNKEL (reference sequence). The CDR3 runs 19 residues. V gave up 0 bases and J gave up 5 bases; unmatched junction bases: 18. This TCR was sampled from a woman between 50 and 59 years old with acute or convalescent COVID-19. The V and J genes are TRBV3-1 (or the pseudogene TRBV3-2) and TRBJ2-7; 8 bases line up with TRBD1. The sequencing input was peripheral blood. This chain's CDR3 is CASSQDSPGGLRNHDEQYF. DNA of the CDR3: TGTGCCAGCAGCCAAGATTCGCCAGGGGGCCTACGTAACCACGACGAGCAGTACTTC.